The present T cell receptor (beta chain) was sequenced within a study of blood T cell repertoires in COVID-19. Sequencing used immunoSEQ multiplex PCR; TCRdb keeps in-frame clones, though not all of them. The sample has fewer than 150,000 clones, around 90% seen once. The ends were cut back, 0 bases at V and 7 bases at J, with 15 bases in the middle. Germline CDR1 MNHEY, CDR2 SVGAGI. The CDR3 has 16 amino acids. This sequence joins TRBV6-5 and TRBJ1-4, with D perhaps TRBD1 (6 bases). The receptor was isolated from a woman in her fifties or sixties with COVID-19, enrolled during active disease. Sequencing input: peripheral blood. The CDR3 reads CASSYSGQGIGEKLFF. The CDR3 nucleotides read TGTGCCAGCAGTTACTCCGGGCAGGGGATCGGTGAAAAACTGTTTTTT.